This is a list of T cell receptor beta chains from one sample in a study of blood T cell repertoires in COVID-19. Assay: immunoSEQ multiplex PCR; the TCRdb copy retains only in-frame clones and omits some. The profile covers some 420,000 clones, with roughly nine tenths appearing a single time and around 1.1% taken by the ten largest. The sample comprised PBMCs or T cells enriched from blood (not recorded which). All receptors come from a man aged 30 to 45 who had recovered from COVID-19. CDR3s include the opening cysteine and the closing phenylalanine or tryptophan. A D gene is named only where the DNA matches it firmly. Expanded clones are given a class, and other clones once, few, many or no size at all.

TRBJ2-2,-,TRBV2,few,CASNPTGEDGELFF,TGTGCCAGCAATCCGACAGGAGAGGACGGGGAGCTGTTTTTT
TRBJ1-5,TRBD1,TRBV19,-,CASSKKTGGNSQPQHF,TGTGCCAGTAGCAAGAAGACAGGGGGTAACAGTCAGCCCCAGCATTTT
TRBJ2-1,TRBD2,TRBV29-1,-,CSGDPGLAAYNEQFF,TGCAGCGGAGATCCGGGACTAGCGGCCTACAATGAGCAGTTCTTC
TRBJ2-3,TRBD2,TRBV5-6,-,CASSPIAGGATDTQYF,TGTGCCAGCAGCCCAATAGCGGGAGGGGCGACAGATACGCAGTATTTT
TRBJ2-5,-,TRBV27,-,CASSPKSGSGAQYF,TGTGCCAGCAGTCCAAAAAGCGGCTCGGGGGCCCAGTACTTC
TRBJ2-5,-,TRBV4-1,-,CASSQDLGGRQETQYF,TGCGCCAGCAGCCAAGATCTAGGAGGGCGGCAAGAGACCCAGTACTTC
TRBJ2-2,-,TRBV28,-,CASSRPGTQMFLGTGELFF,TGTGCCAGCAGCCGGCCAGGGACACAAATGTTCCTGGGCACCGGGGAGCTGTTTTTT
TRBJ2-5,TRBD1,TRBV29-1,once,CSVDRTGVETQYF,TGCAGCGTTGATAGGACAGGGGTCGAGACCCAGTACTTC
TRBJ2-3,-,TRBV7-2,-,CASAIAGGTDTQYF,TGTGCCAGCGCCATCGCAGGGGGCACAGATACGCAGTATTTT
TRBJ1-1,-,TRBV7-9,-,CASSSGTRAFF,TGTGCCAGCAGCTCCGGGACAAGAGCTTTCTTT
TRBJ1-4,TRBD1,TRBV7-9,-,CASSFGDRVNEKLFF,TGTGCCAGCAGCTTCGGAGACAGGGTGAATGAAAAACTGTTTTTT
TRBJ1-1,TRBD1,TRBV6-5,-,CASKDREWGTEAFF,TGTGCCAGCAAAGACAGGGAATGGGGCACTGAAGCTTTCTTT
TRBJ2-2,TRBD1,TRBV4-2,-,CASSQGDRDIGELFF,TGTGCCAGCAGCCAGGGGGACAGGGATATCGGGGAGCTGTTTTTT
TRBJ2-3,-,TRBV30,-,CAWSVSGTDTQYF,TGTGCCTGGAGTGTTTCTGGCACAGATACGCAGTATTTT
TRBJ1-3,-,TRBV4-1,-,CASSQATSQGYGNTIYF,TGCGCCAGCAGCCAAGCCACGTCCCAGGGTTATGGAAACACCATATATTTT
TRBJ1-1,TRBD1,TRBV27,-,CASSRPSGQAYTEAFF,TGTGCCAGCAGTCGACCATCGGGACAGGCGTACACTGAAGCTTTCTTT
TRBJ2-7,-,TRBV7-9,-,CATKAHSEGSTYEQYF,TGTGCCACCAAAGCCCATTCGGAGGGTTCCACCTACGAGCAGTACTTC
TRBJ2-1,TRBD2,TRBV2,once,CAKRTSGSVEQFF,TGTGCCAAACGGACTAGCGGGAGTGTTGAGCAGTTCTTC
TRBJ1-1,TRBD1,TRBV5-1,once,CASSSGQGASEAFF,TGCGCCAGCAGCTCGGGACAGGGGGCTTCTGAAGCTTTCTTT
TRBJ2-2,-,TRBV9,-,CASSVGHSNTGELFF,TGTGCCAGCAGCGTAGGACATTCGAACACCGGGGAGCTGTTTTTT
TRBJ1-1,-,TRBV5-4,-,CASRVSGVSEAFF,TGTGCCAGCAGGGTCAGTGGAGTTTCTGAAGCTTTCTTT
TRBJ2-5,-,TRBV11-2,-,CASSLRSQETQYF,TGTGCCAGCAGCCTCCGTTCCCAAGAGACCCAGTACTTC
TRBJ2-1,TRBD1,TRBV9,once,CASSVRGTGGPLDEQFF,TGTGCCAGCAGCGTGAGAGGGACAGGGGGCCCCCTCGATGAGCAGTTCTTC
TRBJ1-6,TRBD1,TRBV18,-,CASSTTGTENSPLHF,TGTGCCAGCTCTACGACCGGGACAGAGAATTCACCCCTCCACTTT
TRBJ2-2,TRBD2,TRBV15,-,CATSRDLSGRALETGELFF,TGTGCCACCAGCAGAGATTTGAGCGGGAGGGCCTTAGAGACCGGGGAGCTGTTTTTT
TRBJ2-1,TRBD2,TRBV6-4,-,CASSARTSSVSEQFF,TGTGCCAGCAGCGCCAGGACTAGTTCGGTTTCGGAGCAGTTCTTC
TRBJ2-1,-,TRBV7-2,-,CASSSYGGPDEQFF,TGTGCCAGCAGCTCCTACGGGGGTCCCGATGAGCAGTTCTTC
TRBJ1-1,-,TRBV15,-,CATSRDSPDTEAFF,TGTGCCACCAGCAGAGATTCCCCGGACACTGAAGCTTTCTTT
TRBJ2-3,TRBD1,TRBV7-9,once,CASSRLPGQGKDTQYF,TGTGCCAGCAGCCGATTACCGGGACAGGGGAAAGATACGCAGTATTTT
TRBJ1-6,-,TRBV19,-,CASSPGTSRLGNSPLHF,TGTGCCAGTAGTCCAGGGACAAGCCGCCTAGGAAATTCACCCCTCCACTTT
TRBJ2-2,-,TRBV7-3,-,CASSPLTGELFF,TGTGCCAGCAGCCCCCTGACCGGGGAGCTGTTTTTT
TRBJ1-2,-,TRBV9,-,CASSVMRSYTF,TGTGCCAGCAGCGTGATGAGGAGCTACACCTTC
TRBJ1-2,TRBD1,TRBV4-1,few,CASNLGRQGKVGYTF,TGCGCCAGCAACTTGGGAAGACAGGGAAAGGTTGGCTACACCTTC
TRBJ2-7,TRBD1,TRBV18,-,CASSQPGQGAVEQYF,TGTGCCAGCTCACAACCGGGACAGGGGGCTGTCGAGCAGTACTTC
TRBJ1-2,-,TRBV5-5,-,CASSLAHGENYGYTF,TGTGCCAGCAGCTTAGCACATGGGGAGAACTATGGCTACACCTTC
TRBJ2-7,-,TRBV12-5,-,CASGFARTSGDYEQYF,TGTGCTAGTGGTTTCGCCAGGACATCCGGAGACTACGAGCAGTACTTC
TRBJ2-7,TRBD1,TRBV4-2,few,CASSQDTGGAYEQYF,TGTGCCAGCAGCCAGGATACAGGGGGCGCCTACGAGCAGTACTTC
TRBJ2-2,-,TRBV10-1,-,CASSPVRNTGELFF,TGCGCCAGCAGTCCTGTCCGTAACACCGGGGAGCTGTTTTTT
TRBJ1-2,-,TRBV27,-,CASSLSGREGYTF,TGTGCCAGCAGTTTATCAGGGAGGGAAGGCTACACCTTC
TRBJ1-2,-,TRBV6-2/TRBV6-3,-,CASSWRGKGYTF,TGTGCCAGCAGTTGGAGAGGGAAAGGCTACACCTTC
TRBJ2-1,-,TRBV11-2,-,CASSLVGSVNEQFF,TGTGCCAGCAGCTTGGTCGGGAGTGTCAATGAGCAGTTCTTC
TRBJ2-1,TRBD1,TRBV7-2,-,CASSLAGQGYRNEQFF,TGTGCCAGCAGCTTAGCGGGACAGGGCTACCGCAATGAGCAGTTCTTC
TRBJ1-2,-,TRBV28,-,CASREIPGHGMYGYTF,TGTGCCAGCAGGGAAATTCCGGGACACGGAATGTATGGCTACACCTTC
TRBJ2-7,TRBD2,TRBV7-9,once,CATGLAGSGEQYF,TGTGCTACGGGACTAGCGGGATCTGGTGAGCAGTACTTC
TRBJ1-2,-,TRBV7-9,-,CASSVSRGQNYGYTF,TGTGCCAGCAGCGTGAGCCGAGGACAGAACTATGGCTACACCTTC
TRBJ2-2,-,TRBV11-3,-,CASSLLGGTNTGELFF,TGTGCCAGCAGCTTACTGGGCGGGACGAACACCGGGGAGCTGTTTTTT
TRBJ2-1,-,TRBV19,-,CASSYRVSEQFF,TGTGCCAGTAGCTACAGGGTTAGTGAGCAGTTCTTC
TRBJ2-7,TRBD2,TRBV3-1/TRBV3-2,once,CASSQDRTSRYEQYF,TGTGCCAGCAGCCAAGATAGGACTAGTAGGTACGAGCAGTACTTC
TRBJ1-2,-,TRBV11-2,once,CASSLVVGGDGFYGYTF,TGTGCCAGCAGCTTAGTAGTAGGGGGGGACGGATTCTATGGCTACACCTTC
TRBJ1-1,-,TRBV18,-,CASSPGPTEAFF,TGTGCCAGCTCACCAGGCCCCACTGAAGCTTTCTTT